This note documents a single T cell receptor (beta chain) sequence. The sample is drawn from a study of control samples from healthy donors and cancer patients. This CDR3 is 16 amino acids long. Per the germline V gene, CDR1 is MNHNS and CDR2 is SASEGT. V lost 3 bases and J lost 1; bases outside the gene matches: 9. Measured with immunoSEQ multiplex PCR; TCRdb has only the in-frame clones, and not every one. The data hold about 63,000 clones, with 65% to 90% observed a single time. The receptor was isolated from a man aged 40-49 years in good health. The sequenced sample consisted of blood. This chain uses TRBV6-1 with TRBJ2-7; 7 bases align to TRBD1. This CDR3 is CASSDDLQGPSYEQYF. The CDR3 coding sequence is TGTGCCAGCAGTGACGATTTACAGGGGCCATCCTACGAGCAGTACTTC.